The entry that follows covers one T cell receptor beta chain sequence. Its antigen is unidentified. These data are taken from a study of CD8 T cells in ankylosing spondylitis. Regarding the study as a whole: Characteristic of ankylosing spondylitis blood, it appeared, was a TCR beta motif comprising several highly homologous variants.

Each TCR beta library was made by quantitative 5'-RACE that incorporated molecular barcodes. One entry per CDR3 protein results from TCRdb running MiXCR on the 5' RACE reads. The sample yields about 280,000 distinct CDR3 sequences, over 15% seen once. The specimen was blood, either unsorted or a sorted T cell fraction (not recorded which). The sequence came from a male donor with ankylosing spondylitis or in good health (not recorded which).

The CDR3 DNA sequence: TGCGCCAGCTTTCCTAGCGGAATGCAAGAGACCCAGTACTTC. Translating it yields CASFPSGMQETQYF. The chain uses TRBV5-1 and TRBJ2-5; TRBD2 agrees at 7 bases. The V gene end was trimmed by 7 bases and the J gene end by 2 bases; junction bases not matched to a gene: 8. Germline V gives CDR1 SGHRS, CDR2 YFSETQ. The CDR3 consists of 14 residues.